The rows below give T cell receptor beta chains drawn from one sample of a study of T cell responses to AZD1222 COVID-19 vaccine. Here immunoSEQ multiplex PCR was the method, and the copy in TCRdb shows in-frame clones only, minus some. The repertoire holds around 100,000 clones, with more than 90% as singletons. The source material was peripheral blood, sampled on day 0 of AZD1222 vaccination. These receptor sequences come from an adult in good health. Both conserved end residues are part of each CDR3. D genes are given only for firm matches. Expanded clones get a size class; other rows say once, few or many, or leave the size out.

>TRBV7-2|TRBJ1-2|-|-
CASSLADGYTF
TGTGCCAGCAGCTTAGCCGATGGCTACACCTTC
>TRBV11-2|TRBJ1-6|TRBD1|-
CASSLVDRVNGNSPLHF
TGTGCCAGCAGCTTAGTGGACAGGGTCAATGGTAATTCACCCCTCCACTTT
>TRBV7-2|TRBJ1-1|TRBD1|-
CASSLRQGTEAFF
TGTGCCAGCAGCCTGAGACAGGGGACTGAAGCTTTCTTT
>TRBV6-1|TRBJ1-4|-|-
CASSVRQFSTNEKLFF
TGTGCCAGCAGTGTTCGACAGTTTTCAACTAATGAAAAACTGTTTTTT
>TRBV6-5|TRBJ1-2|-|-
CASTNGGPGYGYTF
TGTGCCAGTACTAATGGAGGACCTGGATATGGCTACACCTTC
>TRBV18|TRBJ2-1|-|-
CASSLKPQGLGDNEQFF
TGTGCCAGCTCACTTAAGCCCCAGGGTCTGGGGGACAATGAGCAGTTCTTC
>TRBV24-1|TRBJ2-3|TRBD2|-
CATRGTSGKTDTQYF
TGTGCCACCCGGGGGACTAGCGGAAAGACAGATACGCAGTATTTT
>TRBV28|TRBJ2-2|TRBD2|-
CASRASGSRNTGELFF
TGTGCCAGCAGGGCTAGCGGGAGCAGGAACACCGGGGAGCTGTTTTTT
>TRBV18|TRBJ2-1|TRBD1|once
CASSPRDRSYNEQFF
TGTGCCAGCTCACCACGGGACAGATCCTACAATGAGCAGTTCTTC
>TRBV7-8|TRBJ1-5|-|-
CASSTYRETYSNQPQHF
TGTGCCAGCAGCACTTACAGGGAGACTTATAGCAATCAGCCCCAGCATTTT
>TRBV19|TRBJ1-1|-|-
CASSFGGTEAFF
TGTGCCAGTAGTTTTGGGGGCACTGAAGCTTTCTTT
>TRBV11-2|TRBJ2-7|TRBD1|once
CASSIKGTGIHEQYF
TGTGCCAGCAGCATCAAGGGGACAGGTATCCACGAGCAGTACTTC
>TRBV13|TRBJ2-7|-|-
CASSLGRSPSSEQYF
TGTGCCAGCAGCTTAGGACGAAGTCCGTCTAGTGAGCAGTACTTC
>TRBV24-1|TRBJ1-1|TRBD1|-
CATSDAGTVSEAFF
TGTGCCACCAGTGATGCCGGGACAGTCTCTGAAGCTTTCTTT
>TRBV14|TRBJ2-1|-|-
CASSLYNEQFF
TGTGCCAGCAGCCTATACAATGAGCAGTTCTTC
>TRBV10-1|TRBJ1-2|-|-
CASRLLPLGYGYTF
TGCGCCAGCCGACTGCTTCCACTCGGCTATGGCTACACCTTC
>TRBV4-1|TRBJ1-4|-|-
CASSLPREGWEKLFF
TGCGCCAGCAGCCTCCCTCGTGAGGGTTGGGAAAAACTGTTTTTT
>TRBV20-1|TRBJ2-4|TRBD1|-
CSASGQERNIQYF
TGCAGTGCTAGTGGACAGGAAAGAAACATTCAGTACTTC
>TRBV7-9|TRBJ1-5|-|-
CASSLSDPNQPQHF
TGTGCCAGCAGCTTATCGGATCCAAATCAGCCCCAGCATTTT
>TRBV28|TRBJ2-6|-|-
CASSPTGAGANVLTF
TGTGCCAGCAGCCCCACGGGGGCTGGGGCCAACGTCCTGACTTTC
>TRBV27|TRBJ1-1|TRBD1|-
CASSKSDRVDTEAFF
TGTGCCAGCAGTAAAAGCGACAGGGTTGACACTGAAGCTTTCTTT
>TRBV20-1|TRBJ2-5|-|-
CSASLGGQETQYF
TGCAGTGCTAGTCTGGGCGGCCAAGAGACCCAGTACTTC
>TRBV5-1|TRBJ1-4|-|-
CASSRWEMNEKLFF
TGCGCCAGCAGCCGCTGGGAGATGAATGAAAAACTGTTTTTT
>TRBV27|TRBJ1-1|-|-
CASSLEGNTEAFF
TGTGCCAGCAGTTTAGAGGGGAACACTGAAGCTTTCTTT
>TRBV18|TRBJ2-2|-|-
CASSEATNTGELFF
TGTGCCAGCTCAGAGGCCACGAACACCGGGGAGCTGTTTTTT
>TRBV7-9|TRBJ2-7|-|-
CASSEFYEQYF
TGTGCCAGCAGCGAATTTTACGAGCAGTACTTC
>TRBV5-8|TRBJ1-1|TRBD1|-
CASSLLGQGETEAFF
TGTGCCAGCAGCTTATTGGGACAGGGAGAGACTGAAGCTTTCTTT
>TRBV28|TRBJ1-2|-|-
CASRDPGRLSGYTF
TGTGCCAGCAGAGACCCCGGGAGGTTGTCTGGCTACACCTTC
>TRBV5-6|TRBJ2-3|-|-
CASSLTTGTTSTDTQYF
TGTGCCAGCAGCTTGACCACCGGGACAACTAGCACAGATACGCAGTATTTT
>TRBV19|TRBJ1-1|-|once
CASSIGQIEAFF
TGTGCCAGTAGTATAGGCCAGATTGAAGCTTTCTTT
>TRBV21-1|TRBJ1-5|-|-
CASPGGALDYSNQPQHF
TGTGCCAGCCCCGGGGGGGCGCTGGATTATAGCAATCAGCCCCAGCATTTT
>TRBV9|TRBJ1-4|TRBD1|-
CASSARTGGSEKLFF
TGTGCCAGCAGCGCGAGAACAGGGGGATCGGAAAAACTGTTTTTT
>TRBV7-3|TRBJ2-2|TRBD2|-
CASSPLGLAGVGPGELFF
TGTGCCAGCAGCCCCCTGGGACTAGCGGGAGTAGGCCCCGGGGAGCTGTTTTTT
>TRBV15|TRBJ2-5|TRBD1|-
CATSSFTGEETQYF
TGTGCCACCAGCAGTTTTACAGGGGAAGAGACCCAGTACTTC
>TRBV13|TRBJ1-1|TRBD1|-
CASSSNRGTFAEAFF
TGTGCCAGCAGCAGTAACAGGGGTACGTTTGCTGAAGCTTTCTTT
>TRBV28|TRBJ1-5|-|-
CASSQPTDSNQPQHF
TGTGCCAGCAGTCAACCGACCGATAGCAATCAGCCCCAGCATTTT
>TRBV7-2|TRBJ2-1|TRBD1|-
CASSRQGAGYNEQFF
TGTGCCAGCAGCAGACAGGGGGCGGGTTACAATGAGCAGTTCTTC
>TRBV19|TRBJ1-3|-|-
CASIGNTIYF
TGTGCCAGTATAGGAAACACCATATATTTT
>TRBV5-6|TRBJ1-4|-|-
CASSLLKRGDGEKLFF
TGTGCCAGCAGCTTGCTTAAGCGGGGTGACGGTGAAAAACTGTTTTTT
>TRBV12-3/TRBV12-4|TRBJ1-3|-|-
CASGTDGNTIYF
TGTGCCAGCGGGACTGATGGAAACACCATATATTTT
>TRBV4-3|TRBJ1-6|-|-
CASSFVGGGGNSPLHF
TGCGCCAGCAGCTTCGTAGGAGGGGGTGGTAATTCACCCCTCCACTTT
>TRBV7-6|TRBJ1-1|TRBD1|-
CASSQGQGLTEAFF
TGTGCCAGCAGCCAAGGACAGGGATTAACTGAAGCTTTCTTT
>TRBV27|TRBJ1-1|-|-
CASSFVTNTEAFF
TGTGCCAGCAGTTTCGTAACGAACACTGAAGCTTTCTTT